The clone carrying this T cell receptor beta chain was counted many times. Its antigen is still unknown. Germline CDR1 reads DFQATT; CDR2 reads SNEGSKA (reference sequence). V gave up 2 bases and J gave up 0 bases, with 11 bases separating them. The CDR3 loop spans 15 amino acids. By quantitative 5'-RACE with molecular barcodes, the TCR beta libraries were made. MiXCR, run by TCRdb on the 5' RACE reads, gives a single entry per CDR3 protein. The table records 500,000 or so distinct CDR3 sequences, about 5.4% of them present only once. This entry comes from a study of CD8 T cells in ankylosing spondylitis. Regarding the study as a whole: Seemingly distinctive of ankylosing spondylitis blood was a TCR beta motif formed by eight highly homologous variants. Disease-linked clones were found to be CD8+ and relatively rare in peripheral blood. Disease-linked clones reportedly concentrated significantly in matched ankylosing spondylitis synovial fluid.

Sequenced input: blood, either unsorted or a sorted T cell fraction (not recorded which). This rearrangement joins TRBV20-1 to TRBJ2-1; D remains unclear. This receptor was identified in a male donor with ankylosing spondylitis. The CDR3, as DNA: TGCAGTGCTAGACAGTCCTGGAGCTCCTACAATGAGCAGTTCTTC. Its protein product is CSARQSWSSYNEQFF.